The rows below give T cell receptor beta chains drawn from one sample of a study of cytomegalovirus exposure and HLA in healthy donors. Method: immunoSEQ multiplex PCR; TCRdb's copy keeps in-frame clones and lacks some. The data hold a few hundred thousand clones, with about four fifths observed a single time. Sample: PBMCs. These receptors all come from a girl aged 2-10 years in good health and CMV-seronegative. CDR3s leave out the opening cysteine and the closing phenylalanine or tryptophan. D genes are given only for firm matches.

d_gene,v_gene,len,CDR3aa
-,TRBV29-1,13,SIVGRGPMNTEAF
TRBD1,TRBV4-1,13,ASSHTGTGDYEQY
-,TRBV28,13,ASSTSGLISGEQY
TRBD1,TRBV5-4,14,ASSLLSTGGNNEQF
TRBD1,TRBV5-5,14,ASSAPTGGNNEKLF
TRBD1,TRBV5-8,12,ASSLVTGGDTQY
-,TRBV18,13,ASSTTGYSGNTIY
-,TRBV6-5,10,ASSTLTGELF
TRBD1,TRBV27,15,ASSRGSDRAGANVLT
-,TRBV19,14,ASSIQGISGANVLT
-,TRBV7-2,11,ASSLDSDNEQF
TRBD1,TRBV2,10,AGDRGDTEAF
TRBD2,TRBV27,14,ASSWGLAGVSNEQF
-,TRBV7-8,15,ASSPRSGLSSYNEQF
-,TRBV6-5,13,ASSYASGHSDTIY
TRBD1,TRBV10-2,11,ASRQGRNQPQH
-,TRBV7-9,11,ASSLGGDTEAF
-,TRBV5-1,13,ASSFGQAGQSTQY
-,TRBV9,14,ASSGGGQGAYNEQF
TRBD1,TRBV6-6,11,ASTRQGVTEAF
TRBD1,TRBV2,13,ASSEGADRVEKLF
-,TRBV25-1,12,ASLAPQGKAGYT
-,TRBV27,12,ASSRRTDKEKLF
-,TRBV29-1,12,SVARSLSYNEQF
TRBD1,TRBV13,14,ASSPTLDRVNTEAF
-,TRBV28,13,ASSLSGSRKHEQF
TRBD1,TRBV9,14,ASSETGTVTYNEQF
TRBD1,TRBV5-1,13,ASSGAGQPNYGYT
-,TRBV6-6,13,ASTKPRARDNEQF
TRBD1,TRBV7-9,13,ASSRVVGQGYGYT
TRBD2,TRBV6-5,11,ASSYRGGETQY
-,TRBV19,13,ASSLHSLGATEAF
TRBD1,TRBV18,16,ASSPNRGKIAADTEAF
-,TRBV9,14,ASSVEGEVWGYGYT
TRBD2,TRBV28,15,ASSRLAGGRATGELF
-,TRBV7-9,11,ASSPEENTEAF
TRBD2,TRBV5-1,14,ASTPQTGLAIHEQY
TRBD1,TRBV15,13,ATSRATGGYNEQF
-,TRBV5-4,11,ASSVDMNTEAF
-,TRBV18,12,ASSPGLRQETQY
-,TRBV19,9,ASRLGNIQY